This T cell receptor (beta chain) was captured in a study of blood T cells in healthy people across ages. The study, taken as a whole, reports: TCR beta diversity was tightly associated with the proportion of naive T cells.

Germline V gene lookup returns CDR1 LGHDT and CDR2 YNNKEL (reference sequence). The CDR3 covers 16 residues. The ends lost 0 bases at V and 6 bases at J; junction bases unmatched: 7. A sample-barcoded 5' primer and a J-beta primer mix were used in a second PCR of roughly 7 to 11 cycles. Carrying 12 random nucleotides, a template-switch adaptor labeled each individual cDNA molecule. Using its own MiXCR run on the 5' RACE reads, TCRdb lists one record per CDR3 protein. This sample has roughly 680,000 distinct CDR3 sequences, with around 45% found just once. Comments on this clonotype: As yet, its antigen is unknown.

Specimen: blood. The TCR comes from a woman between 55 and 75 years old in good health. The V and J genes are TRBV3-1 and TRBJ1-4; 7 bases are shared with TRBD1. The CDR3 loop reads CASSQDDRRGYEKLFF. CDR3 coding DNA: TGTGCCAGCAGCCAAGATGATCGCAGGGGGTATGAAAAACTGTTTTTT.